A selection of T cell receptor beta chains follows, all from one sample in a study of blood T cell repertoires in COVID-19. Here immunoSEQ multiplex PCR was the method, and the copy in TCRdb shows in-frame clones only, minus some. The repertoire holds 200,000 to 250,000 clones, with about four fifths as singletons. Material for sequencing was peripheral blood. The receptor set was obtained from a woman older than 75 with COVID-19, enrolled during active disease. Both conserved end residues are part of each CDR3. The D gene is left open where the match is weak. Only part of the rows carry a size: once, few, many, or a class if the clone is expanded.

>few|19|TRBV12-5|TRBJ2-7|TRBD2
CASGLVTRPGLAGTGEQYF
TGTGCTAGTGGTTTGGTAACTCGCCCGGGACTAGCGGGAACGGGCGAGCAGTACTTC
>-|13|TRBV20-1|TRBJ1-1|TRBD1
CSASAQGRTEAFF
TGCAGTGCTAGTGCACAGGGGCGCACTGAAGCTTTCTTT
>few|14|TRBV6-5|TRBJ1-1|TRBD1
CASSYRDRGSEAFF
TGTGCCAGCAGTTACCGGGACAGGGGTTCTGAAGCTTTCTTT
>-|13|TRBV2|TRBJ2-7|-
CASGQLAPWEQYF
TGTGCCAGCGGACAGCTGGCCCCTTGGGAGCAGTACTTC
>-|17|TRBV25-1|TRBJ2-5|TRBD1
CASSLGQGAQGAETQYF
TGTGCCAGCAGTTTGGGACAGGGGGCGCAAGGGGCAGAGACCCAGTACTTC
>-|13|TRBV6-5|TRBJ1-3|-
CASTEGNGNTIYF
TGTGCCAGCACGGAGGGGAACGGAAACACCATATATTTT
>-|16|TRBV9|TRBJ2-1|TRBD2
CASSVAGTSANNEQFF
TGTGCCAGCAGCGTAGCCGGGACTAGCGCTAACAATGAGCAGTTCTTC
>-|14|TRBV28|TRBJ2-7|-
CASSLLEGTYEQYF
TGTGCCAGCAGTTTATTGGAGGGTACCTACGAGCAGTACTTC
>-|13|TRBV5-6|TRBJ2-2|-
CASSFVAGGELFF
TGTGCCAGCAGCTTCGTGGCGGGCGGGGAGCTGTTTTTT
>-|13|TRBV28|TRBJ2-5|TRBD1
CASSRTGVETQYF
TGTGCCAGCAGTCGGACAGGGGTAGAGACCCAGTACTTC
>-|13|TRBV6-5|TRBJ1-1|-
CASSLTGNTEAFF
TGTGCCAGCAGCCTGACAGGGAACACTGAAGCTTTCTTT
>-|16|TRBV29-1|TRBJ2-5|TRBD2
CSVGGIPGGPSETQYF
TGCAGCGTAGGAGGGATACCGGGGGGTCCTTCGGAGACCCAGTACTTC
>-|14|TRBV3-1/TRBV3-2|TRBJ2-7|TRBD2
CASSQVGGGTEQYF
TGTGCCAGCAGCCAAGTTGGGGGGGGGACCGAGCAGTACTTC
>few|12|TRBV7-9|TRBJ2-7|TRBD2
CASSFREGEQYF
TGTGCCAGCAGCTTTCGGGAGGGCGAGCAGTACTTC
>-|15|TRBV5-1|TRBJ1-1|-
CASSLGAAMNTEAFF
TGCGCCAGCAGCTTAGGAGCGGCCATGAACACTGAAGCTTTCTTT
>-|19|TRBV4-2|TRBJ2-2|TRBD2
CASSQPRGSGRPNTGELFF
TGTGCCAGCAGCCAACCCCGGGGTAGCGGGCGTCCGAACACCGGGGAGCTGTTTTTT
>-|12|TRBV5-1|TRBJ1-1|-
CASSLDSHEAFF
TGCGCCAGCAGCTTGGACAGTCATGAAGCTTTCTTT
>-|13|TRBV10-3|TRBJ2-5|-
CAISEGQTETQYF
TGTGCCATCAGTGAGGGACAAACGGAGACCCAGTACTTC
>few|16|TRBV5-1|TRBJ2-7|TRBD2
CASSQLAGADSYEQYF
TGCGCCAGCAGCCAGCTAGCGGGAGCCGACTCCTACGAGCAGTACTTC
>-|19|TRBV7-8|TRBJ2-2|-
CASSARQVGRPRNTGELFF
TGTGCCAGCAGCGCGAGACAGGTCGGAAGACCCCGTAACACCGGGGAGCTGTTTTTT
>-|14|TRBV6-4|TRBJ1-2|-
CASSVSDTGYGYTF
TGTGCCAGCAGTGTTTCGGACACGGGCTATGGCTACACCTTC
>-|18|TRBV19|TRBJ1-1|TRBD1
CASTLTGGGSPMNTEAFF
TGTGCCAGTACCCTGACAGGGGGCGGATCACCAATGAACACTGAAGCTTTCTTT
>-|16|TRBV5-4|TRBJ2-5|TRBD2
CASSIGLAGVVETQYF
TGTGCCAGCAGCATAGGACTAGCGGGAGTTGTGGAGACCCAGTACTTC
>-|17|TRBV7-2|TRBJ1-6|TRBD1
CASSPQVGGDRGSPLHF
TGTGCCAGCAGCCCCCAGGTCGGAGGGGACAGAGGTTCACCCCTCCACTTT
>once|14|TRBV23-1|TRBJ1-1|-
CASSQSPVNTEAFF
TGCGCCAGCAGTCAATCGCCGGTGAACACTGAAGCTTTCTTT
>-|13|TRBV11-2|TRBJ1-2|-
CASSLTEGYGYTF
TGTGCCAGCAGCCTCACGGAGGGCTATGGCTACACCTTC
>-|15|TRBV5-1|TRBJ2-2|-
CASSLSTASTGELFF
TGCGCCAGCAGCTTGTCGACTGCATCAACCGGGGAGCTGTTTTTT
>-|13|TRBV29-1|TRBJ1-1|TRBD1
CSVISAGGTEAFF
TGCAGCGTTATCTCGGCAGGGGGCACTGAAGCTTTCTTT
>once|17|TRBV19|TRBJ2-1|-
CASSIYVTPRSYNEQFF
TGTGCCAGTAGTATATACGTCACCCCCCGGTCCTACAATGAGCAGTTCTTC
>-|12|TRBV19|TRBJ1-2|TRBD1
CASSRTGNGYTF
TGTGCCAGTTCCCGGACAGGGAATGGCTACACCTTC
>-|17|TRBV19|TRBJ2-3|TRBD2
CASSPGLAGTSTDTQYF
TGTGCCAGTAGCCCGGGACTAGCGGGCACGAGCACAGATACGCAGTATTTT
>-|15|TRBV5-1|TRBJ1-5|TRBD1
CASSWGQGSNQPQHF
TGCGCCAGCAGCTGGGGACAGGGTAGCAATCAGCCCCAGCATTTT
>-|18|TRBV7-2|TRBJ2-1|TRBD2
CASSLLLVSGGKNNEQFF
TGTGCCAGCAGCTTACTATTGGTATCGGGGGGGAAAAACAATGAGCAGTTCTTC
>-|15|TRBV5-6|TRBJ1-5|-
CASSLGRAHNQPQHF
TGTGCCAGCAGCTTGGGGAGGGCCCACAATCAGCCCCAGCATTTT
>-|13|TRBV6-5|TRBJ1-5|-
CASSYRGHQPQHF
TGTGCCAGCAGTTACAGAGGGCATCAGCCCCAGCATTTT
>-|13|TRBV5-1|TRBJ1-5|-
CASSLEQDQPQHF
TGCGCCAGCAGCTTGGAACAGGATCAGCCCCAGCATTTT
>-|15|TRBV5-1|TRBJ1-1|-
CASSLVPGSGTEAFF
TGCGCCAGCAGCTTGGTTCCAGGATCGGGGACTGAAGCTTTCTTT
>-|14|TRBV11-2|TRBJ2-7|TRBD2
CASSFGGNSYEQYF
TGTGCCAGCAGCTTCGGGGGGAACTCCTACGAGCAGTACTTC
>few|13|TRBV29-1|TRBJ2-1|TRBD2
CSPALAGEDEQFF
TGCAGCCCAGCACTAGCGGGAGAGGATGAGCAGTTCTTC
>-|15|TRBV6-5|TRBJ1-5|-
CASSYSQGIGQPQHF
TGTGCCAGCAGTTACAGCCAGGGTATCGGGCAGCCCCAGCATTTT
>once|14|TRBV5-1|TRBJ1-6|-
CASSLDRVNSPLHF
TGCGCCAGCAGCTTGGACAGGGTGAATTCACCCCTCCACTTT
>few|14|TRBV5-1|TRBJ2-5|-
CASSFSEARETQYF
TGCGCCAGCAGCTTTTCGGAGGCCCGGGAGACCCAGTACTTC
>-|12|TRBV5-4|TRBJ2-5|-
CASSPGTETQYF
TGTGCCAGCAGCCCCGGTACGGAGACCCAGTACTTC
>-|20|TRBV10-3|TRBJ2-5|TRBD2
CAISESFGKVSGSRSETQYF
TGTGCCATCAGTGAGTCGTTTGGGAAAGTTAGCGGGAGTCGCTCGGAGACCCAGTACTTC
>-|15|TRBV6-2/TRBV6-3|TRBJ2-3|TRBD2
CASSSSGALTDTQYF
TGTGCCAGCAGCTCCAGCGGGGCTCTCACAGATACGCAGTATTTT
>-|14|TRBV27|TRBJ1-6|-
CASSFGYGNSPLHF
TGTGCCAGCAGTTTCGGATACGGGAATTCACCCCTCCACTTT
>-|14|TRBV28|TRBJ1-5|TRBD1
CASSLNRGRGPQHF
TGTGCCAGCAGTTTAAACAGGGGGCGTGGGCCCCAGCATTTT
>-|13|TRBV15|TRBJ2-3|-
CATSRDYSDTQYF
TGTGCCACCAGCAGGGACTACTCGGATACGCAGTATTTT
>few|13|TRBV5-6|TRBJ1-1|-
CASRDTWWTEAFF
TGTGCCAGCAGGGACACTTGGTGGACTGAAGCTTTCTTT
>-|17|TRBV9|TRBJ2-5|TRBD2
CASSVGASGLGQETQYF
TGTGCCAGCAGCGTAGGGGCTAGCGGTCTGGGGCAAGAGACCCAGTACTTC
>-|12|TRBV5-1|TRBJ1-4|TRBD1
CASRNRGEKLFF
TGCGCCAGCAGAAACAGGGGGGAAAAACTGTTTTTT
>-|13|TRBV7-9|TRBJ1-5|-
CASTPGDNQPQHF
TGTGCCAGCACCCCCGGGGACAATCAGCCCCAGCATTTT
>-|15|TRBV3-1/TRBV3-2|TRBJ1-2|-
CASSLQGDFSYGYTF
TGTGCCAGCAGCCTCCAAGGGGACTTTTCCTATGGCTACACCTTC
>-|17|TRBV5-5|TRBJ2-1|TRBD2
CASRTGLAASSYNEQFF
TGTGCCAGCAGAACCGGACTAGCTGCTAGCTCCTACAATGAGCAGTTCTTC
>-|13|TRBV10-3|TRBJ2-7|-
CATRGPSAYEQYF
TGTGCCACCCGAGGCCCGTCAGCCTACGAGCAGTACTTC
>-|11|TRBV6-5|TRBJ2-7|-
CASWQAYEQYF
TGTGCCAGCTGGCAGGCCTACGAGCAGTACTTC
>-|16|TRBV5-1|TRBJ1-5|TRBD1
CASSLGTGGPNQPQHF
TGCGCCAGCAGCTTGGGCACAGGGGGACCCAATCAGCCCCAGCATTTT